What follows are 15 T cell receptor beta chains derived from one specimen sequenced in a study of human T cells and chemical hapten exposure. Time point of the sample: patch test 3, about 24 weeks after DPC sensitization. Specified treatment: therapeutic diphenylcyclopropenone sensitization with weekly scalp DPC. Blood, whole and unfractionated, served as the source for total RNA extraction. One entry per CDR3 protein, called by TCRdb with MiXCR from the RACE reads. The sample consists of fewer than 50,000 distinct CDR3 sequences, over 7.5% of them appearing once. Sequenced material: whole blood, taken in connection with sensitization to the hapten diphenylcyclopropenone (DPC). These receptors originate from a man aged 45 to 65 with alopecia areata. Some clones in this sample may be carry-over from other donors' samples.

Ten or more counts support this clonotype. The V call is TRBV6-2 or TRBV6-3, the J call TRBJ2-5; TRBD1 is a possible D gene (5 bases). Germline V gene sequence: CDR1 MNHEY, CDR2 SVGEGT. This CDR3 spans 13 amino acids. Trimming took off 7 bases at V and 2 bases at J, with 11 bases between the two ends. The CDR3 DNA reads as TGTGCCAGCACCCTCCCAGGGCAAGAGACCCAGTACTTC. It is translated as CASTLPGQETQYF.

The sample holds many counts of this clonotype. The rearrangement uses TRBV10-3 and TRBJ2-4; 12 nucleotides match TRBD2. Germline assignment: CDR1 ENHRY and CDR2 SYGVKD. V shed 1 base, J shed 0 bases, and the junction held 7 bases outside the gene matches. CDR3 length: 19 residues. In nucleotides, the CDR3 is TGTGCCATCAGTGAGTTCGGACTAGCGGGAATTTCAGCCAAAAACATTCAGTACTTC. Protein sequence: CAISEFGLAGISAKNIQYF.

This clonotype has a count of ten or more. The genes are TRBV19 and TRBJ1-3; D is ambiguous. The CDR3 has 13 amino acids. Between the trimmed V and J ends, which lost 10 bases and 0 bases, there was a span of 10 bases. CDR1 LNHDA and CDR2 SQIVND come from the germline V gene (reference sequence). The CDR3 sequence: CATRGRSGNTIYF. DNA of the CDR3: TGTGCCACCCGAGGCCGCTCTGGAAACACCATATATTTT.

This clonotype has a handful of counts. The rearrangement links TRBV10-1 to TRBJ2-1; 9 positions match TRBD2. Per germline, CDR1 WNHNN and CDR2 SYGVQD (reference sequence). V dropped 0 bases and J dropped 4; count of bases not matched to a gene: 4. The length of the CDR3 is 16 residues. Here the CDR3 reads CASSESMREGYNEQFF. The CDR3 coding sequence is TGCGCCAGCAGTGAGTCGATGCGGGAGGGATACAATGAGCAGTTCTTC.

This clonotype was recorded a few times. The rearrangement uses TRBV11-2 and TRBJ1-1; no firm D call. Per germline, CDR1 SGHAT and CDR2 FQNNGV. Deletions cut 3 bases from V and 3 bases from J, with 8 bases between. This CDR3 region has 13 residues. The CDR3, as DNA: TGTGCCAGCAGCTTGCGGGAGGACACTGAAGCTTTCTTT. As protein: CASSLREDTEAFF.

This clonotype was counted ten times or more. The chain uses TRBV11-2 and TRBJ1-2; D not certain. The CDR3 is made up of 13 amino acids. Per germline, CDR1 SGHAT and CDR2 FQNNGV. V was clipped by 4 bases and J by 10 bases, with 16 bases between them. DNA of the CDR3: TGTGCCAGCAGCTCGAACCCGGGTCAGCCCTACACCTTC. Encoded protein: CASSSNPGQPYTF.

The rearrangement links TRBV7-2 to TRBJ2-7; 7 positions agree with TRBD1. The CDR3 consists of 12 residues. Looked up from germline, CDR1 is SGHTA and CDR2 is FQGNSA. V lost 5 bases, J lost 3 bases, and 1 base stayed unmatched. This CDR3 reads CASSQGDYEQYF. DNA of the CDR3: TGTGCCAGCAGCCAGGGGGACTACGAGCAGTACTTC. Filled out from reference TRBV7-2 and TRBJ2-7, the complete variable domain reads GAGVSQSPSNKVTEKGKDVELRCDPISGHTALYWYRQSLGQGLEFLIYFQGNSAPDKSGLPSDRFSAERTGGSVSTLTIQRTQQEDSAVYLCASSQGDYEQYFGPGTRLTVT.

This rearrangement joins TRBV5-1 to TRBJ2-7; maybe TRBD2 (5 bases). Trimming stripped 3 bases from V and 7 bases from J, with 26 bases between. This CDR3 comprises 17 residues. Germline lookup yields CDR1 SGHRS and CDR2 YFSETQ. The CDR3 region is CASSSGPSRTSTLEQYF. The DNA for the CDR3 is TGCGCCAGCAGCTCCGGGCCTAGCCGGACGTCTACGCTGGAGCAGTACTTC.

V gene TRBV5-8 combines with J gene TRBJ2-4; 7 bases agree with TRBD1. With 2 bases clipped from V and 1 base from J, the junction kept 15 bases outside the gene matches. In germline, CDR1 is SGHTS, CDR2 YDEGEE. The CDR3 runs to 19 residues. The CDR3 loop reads CASSLPDRSLFRAKNIQYF. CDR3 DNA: TGTGCCAGCAGCTTACCGGACAGGAGCCTTTTCAGGGCCAAAAACATTCAGTACTTC.

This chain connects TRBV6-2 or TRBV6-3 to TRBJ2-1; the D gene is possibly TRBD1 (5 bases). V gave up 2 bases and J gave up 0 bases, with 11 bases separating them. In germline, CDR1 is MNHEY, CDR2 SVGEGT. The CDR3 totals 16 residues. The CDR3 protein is CASSYTGDSSYNEQFF. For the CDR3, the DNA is TGTGCCAGCAGTTACACAGGCGACAGCTCCTACAATGAGCAGTTCTTC.

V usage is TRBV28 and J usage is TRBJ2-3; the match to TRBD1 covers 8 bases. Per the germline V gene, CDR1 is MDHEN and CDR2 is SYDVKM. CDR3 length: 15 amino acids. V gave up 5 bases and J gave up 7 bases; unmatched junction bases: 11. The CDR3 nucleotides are TGTGCCAGCAGTCCCCCGGGACAGGCCGCCCATACGCAGTATTTT. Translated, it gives CASSPPGQAAHTQYF.

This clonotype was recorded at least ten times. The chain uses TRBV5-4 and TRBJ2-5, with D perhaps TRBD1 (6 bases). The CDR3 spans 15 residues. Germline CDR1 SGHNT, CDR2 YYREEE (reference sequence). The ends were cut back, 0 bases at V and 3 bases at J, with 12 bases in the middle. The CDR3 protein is CASSLDPAGEETQYF. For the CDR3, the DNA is TGTGCCAGCAGCTTGGACCCGGCAGGGGAAGAGACCCAGTACTTC.

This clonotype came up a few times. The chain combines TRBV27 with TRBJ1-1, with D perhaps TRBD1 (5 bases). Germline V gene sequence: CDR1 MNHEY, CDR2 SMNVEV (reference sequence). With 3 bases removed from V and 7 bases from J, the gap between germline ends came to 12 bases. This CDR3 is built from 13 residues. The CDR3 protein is CASSFRDGIEAFF. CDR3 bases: TGTGCCAGCAGTTTCCGGGACGGTATTGAAGCTTTCTTT.

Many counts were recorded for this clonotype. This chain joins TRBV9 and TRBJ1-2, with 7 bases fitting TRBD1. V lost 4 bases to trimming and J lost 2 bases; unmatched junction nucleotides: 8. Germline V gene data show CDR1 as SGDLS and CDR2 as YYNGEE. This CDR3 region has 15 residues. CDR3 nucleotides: TGTGCCAGCAGCCAAAATGGGGGACAGAACTATGGCTACACCTTC. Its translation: CASSQNGGQNYGYTF.

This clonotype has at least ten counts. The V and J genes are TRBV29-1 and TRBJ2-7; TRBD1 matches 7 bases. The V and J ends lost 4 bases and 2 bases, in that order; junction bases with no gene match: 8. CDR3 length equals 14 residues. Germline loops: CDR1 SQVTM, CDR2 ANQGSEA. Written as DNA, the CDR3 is TGCAGCGTTGCTTCAAGACAGGGAACCTACGAGCAGTACTTC. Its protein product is CSVASRQGTYEQYF.